The next 32 T cell receptor beta chains were all read from a single sample in a study of T cell responses to AZD1222 COVID-19 vaccine. Method: immunoSEQ multiplex PCR; TCRdb's copy keeps in-frame clones and lacks some. This sample has 95,000 to 150,000 clones, with 65% to 90% found just once. The sequenced sample was peripheral blood, obtained on day 0 of AZD1222 vaccination. Source of these receptors: an adult in good health.

The V gene is TRBV28, the J gene TRBJ1-6; D call uncertain. V lost 5 bases and J lost 1, with 15 bases in between. This CDR3 region has 17 residues. Germline V lookup: CDR1 MDHEN, CDR2 SYDVKM. The CDR3 DNA is TGTGCCAGCAGTGGCCCGAGCCGTGGGTCCTATAATTCACCCCTCCACTTT. Protein: CASSGPSRGSYNSPLHF.

The V call is TRBV6-1, the J call TRBJ1-5, with D hard to call. The germline gives CDR1 MNHNS, CDR2 SASEGT. V dropped 0 bases and J dropped 3 bases, with 9 bases sitting between them. The CDR3 consists of 15 residues. DNA for the CDR3: TGTGCCAGCAGTGAAGCCAACGGGTTCAATCAGCCCCAGCATTTT. Translation gives CASSEANGFNQPQHF.

The rearrangement links TRBV7-8 to TRBJ2-7, with 9 bases lining up with TRBD1. V was clipped by 1 base and J by 2 bases; unmatched bases: 3. Per germline, CDR1 SGHVS and CDR2 FQNEAQ. The CDR3 sequence is 15 residues long. The CDR3 reads CASSLVRDRAYEQYF. Here the CDR3 DNA reads TGTGCCAGCAGCTTAGTCCGGGACAGGGCCTACGAGCAGTACTTC.

This chain connects TRBV27 to TRBJ2-1; 14 bases agree with TRBD2. CDR1 and CDR2 (germline): MNHEY, SMNVEV (reference sequence). The CDR3 runs 13 residues. Losses at the gene ends were 8 bases for V and 9 bases for J; bases not matched to a gene: 3. In DNA, the CDR3 is TGTGCCAGCTCGGGACTAGCGGGAGCTGAGCAGTTCTTC. Amino acids: CASSGLAGAEQFF.

This chain links TRBV30 with TRBJ2-7; unclear D gene. V was clipped by 3 bases and J by 3 bases, with 15 bases between them. This CDR3 is built from 14 residues. Germline V gene sequence: CDR1 GTSNPN, CDR2 SVGIG (reference sequence). CDR3 coding DNA: TGTGCCTGGAGCTCGCGCCCCCTCCACTACGAGCAGTACTTC. Protein sequence: CAWSSRPLHYEQYF. Full variable domain (remainder filled in from reference TRBV30 and TRBJ2-7): SQTIHQWPATLVQPVGSPLSLECTVEGTSNPNLYWYRQAAGRGLQLLFYSVGIGQISSEVPQNLSASRPQDRQFILSSKKLLLSDSGFYLCAWSSRPLHYEQYFGPGTRLTVT.

This clone was observed a handful of times. This chain joins TRBV18 and TRBJ1-6; the D is unclear. The length of the CDR3 is 14 residues. Per germline, CDR1 KGHSH and CDR2 LQKENI. Trimming removed 3 bases at V and 6 bases at J, with 9 bases between. The CDR3 nucleotides read TGTGCCAGCTCACCTCCTTGGGGTAATTCACCCCTCCACTTT. Translated: CASSPPWGNSPLHF.

V and J are TRBV10-3 and TRBJ2-7, with 8 bases aligning to TRBD1. The CDR3 is made up of 16 amino acids. Per germline, CDR1 ENHRY and CDR2 SYGVKD. J was trimmed by 0 bases and V by 7 bases; bases with no gene match: 11. The CDR3 DNA reads as TGTGCCATCAAAATGAACACGGGACAGGACTCCTACGAGCAGTACTTC. Amino acid sequence: CAIKMNTGQDSYEQYF.

This clone was found once. The V and J genes are TRBV5-8 and TRBJ1-1; maybe TRBD1 (5 bases). The germline gives CDR1 SGHTS, CDR2 YDEGEE. The length of the CDR3 is 16 residues. The V gene lost 0 bases and the J gene lost 3 bases, with 15 bases spanning the gap. CDR3 nucleotide sequence: TGTGCCAGCAGCTTGGGGGTCCTACCGGGGGACACTGAAGCTTTCTTT. Translated, it gives CASSLGVLPGDTEAFF.

This chain links TRBV12-5 with TRBJ2-1, with 7 nucleotides matching TRBD2. The CDR3 is made up of 13 amino acids. Germline V lookup: CDR1 LGHNT, CDR2 FRNRAP. The V segment lost 6 bases and the J segment 8 bases; nucleotides outside the gene matches: 7. The CDR3 reads CASGSGGGDEQFF. For the CDR3, the DNA is TGTGCTAGTGGCTCTGGGGGGGGTGATGAGCAGTTCTTC.

J is TRBJ1-6 and V is TRBV9, with TRBD1 identical over 7 bases. This CDR3 spans 15 amino acids. Trimming at V came to 0 bases and at J to 4 bases, leaving 1 base not matched to a gene. Germline V gene sequence: CDR1 SGDLS, CDR2 YYNGEE. Written as DNA, the CDR3 is TGTGCCAGCAGCGTAGGGGGACAGTATAATTCACCCCTCCACTTT. This sequence encodes CASSVGGQYNSPLHF. The whole variable domain, remainder taken from reference TRBV9 and TRBJ1-6, is DSGVTQTPKHLITATGQRVTLRCSPRSGDLSVYWYQQSLDQGLQFLIQYYNGEERAKGNILERFSAQQFPDLHSELNLSSLELGDSALYFCASSVGGQYNSPLHFGNGTRLTVT.

The chain uses TRBV5-1 and TRBJ1-5; 8 bases match TRBD1. J was trimmed by 4 bases and V by 4 bases; bases with no gene match: 4. CDR3 length: 14 amino acids. The germline gives CDR1 SGHRS, CDR2 YFSETQ. The DNA of the CDR3 is TGCGCCAGCAGCGTTGACAGGGGAAATCAGCCCCAGCATTTT. Its translation is CASSVDRGNQPQHF.

This chain connects TRBV6-5 to TRBJ1-3; no clear D. Germline V gives CDR1 MNHEY, CDR2 SVGAGI. The CDR3 runs 15 residues. Trimming took 0 bases from V and 0 from J, leaving 6 bases between them. In nucleotides, the CDR3 is TGTGCCAGCAGTTACTCAGCTGACTCTGGAAACACCATATATTTT. Protein product: CASSYSADSGNTIYF.

The chain is built from TRBV7-6 and TRBJ2-3; D gene uncertain. The CDR3 runs to 12 residues. The V gene lost 2 bases and the J gene lost 7 bases, with 7 bases spanning the gap. Germline-derived CDR1 and CDR2 are SGHVS and FNYEAQ. This chain's CDR3 is CASSLSRNTQYF. The CDR3, as DNA: TGTGCCAGCAGCTTAAGCCGGAATACGCAGTATTTT.

This chain joins TRBV7-9 and TRBJ2-4, with a weak D call TRBD1 (6 bases). This CDR3 is built from 17 residues. The V end was cut by 3 bases, the J end by 0 bases, with 15 bases between. The germline V gene encodes CDR1 SEHNR and CDR2 FQNEAQ (reference sequence). This CDR3 is CASSFGQLPLAKNIQYF. CDR3 bases: TGTGCCAGCAGCTTCGGACAGCTGCCCCTAGCCAAAAACATTCAGTACTTC.

The J gene is TRBJ2-7, the V gene TRBV4-1; TRBD2 matches at 7 bases. Germline V gene sequence: CDR1 MGHRA, CDR2 YSYEKL. CDR3 length: 17 residues. Germline trimming cut 4 bases from V and 2 bases from J; bases unmatched to any gene: 14. This CDR3 is CASSPVSLGLEPYEQYF. DNA of the CDR3: TGCGCCAGCAGCCCAGTTTCTTTAGGACTAGAACCCTACGAGCAGTACTTC.

The chain couples TRBV28 to TRBJ1-4; D is uncertain. Per germline, CDR1 MDHEN and CDR2 SYDVKM. There are 12 residues in the CDR3. Trimming cost V 8 bases and J 4 bases, with 8 bases left between them. This CDR3 reads CASEGYNEKLFF. The CDR3 DNA reads TGTGCCAGCGAGGGATATAATGAAAAACTGTTTTTT.

This sequence joins TRBV7-9 and TRBJ2-2; D is unresolved. CDR1 and CDR2 from the germline V gene are SEHNR and FQNEAQ (reference sequence). Trimming took 6 bases from V and 11 from J, leaving 7 bases between them. This CDR3 is 10 amino acids long. The CDR3: CASSSTELFF. CDR3 in DNA: TGTGCCAGCAGTTCGACAGAGCTGTTTTTT. The full variable domain, rest sourced from reference TRBV7-9 and TRBJ2-2, is DTGVSQNPRHKITKRGQNVTFRCDPISEHNRLYWYRQTLGQGPEFLTYFQNEAQLEKSRLLSDRFSAERPKGSFSTLEIQRTEQGDSAMYLCASSSTELFFGEGSRLTVL.

The CDR3 loop is CASSPLLAGGYEQYF. The CDR3 DNA reads TGTGCCAGCAGCCCTCTGCTAGCGGGCGGTTACGAGCAGTACTTC. The chain joins TRBV7-6 to TRBJ2-7, with TRBD2 matching 8 bases. CDR1 and CDR2 (germline): SGHVS, FNYEAQ. The J segment lost 4 bases and the V segment lost 5 bases, leaving 10 bases of the junction unmatched. The CDR3 runs 15 residues.

This sequence joins TRBV7-2 and TRBJ1-5; D may be TRBD1 (5 bases). Trimming left V 1 base short and J 2 bases short, with 12 bases between. The germline gives CDR1 SGHTA, CDR2 FQGNSA. The CDR3 spans 16 residues. The CDR3 coding sequence is TGTGCCAGCAGCTTAGGTACAGGTTTCGGCAATCAGCCCCAGCATTTT. Its translation is CASSLGTGFGNQPQHF. Drawing the rest from reference TRBV7-2 and TRBJ1-5, the complete variable domain is GAGVSQSPSNKVTEKGKDVELRCDPISGHTALYWYRQSLGQGLEFLIYFQGNSAPDKSGLPSDRFSAERTGGSVSTLTIQRTQQEDSAVYLCASSLGTGFGNQPQHFGDGTRLSIL.

A few counts support this clone. The chain links TRBV3-1 (or the pseudogene TRBV3-2) to TRBJ2-7, with a tentative D call TRBD2 (5 bases). With 4 bases removed from V and 4 bases from J, the gap between germline ends came to 14 bases. CDR3 size: 14 residues. Per germline, CDR1 LGHDT and CDR2 YNNKEL (reference sequence). CDR3 sequence (DNA): TGTGCCAGCAGCCCCCCAGCGGACGTTTACGAGCAGTACTTC. This gives the protein CASSPPADVYEQYF.

A remark on this clone: The germline gene is not matched at one end of the junction; a read error may be the cause. V and J are TRBV5-1 and TRBJ2-1; D might be TRBD1 (6 bases). CDR1 is SGHRS and CDR2 is YFSETQ in the germline V gene. CDR3 length: 12 residues. CDR3 nucleotides: TGCGTCAGCAGCCCACAGGGCCATGAGCAGTTCTTC. Amino acid sequence: CVSSPQGHEQFF.

This chain joins TRBV6-4 and TRBJ1-5, with TRBD1 matching 8 bases. Germline CDR1 is MRHNA and CDR2 is SNTAGT. This CDR3 is built from 17 residues. J lost 3 bases, V lost 4 bases, and 11 bases had no gene match. The CDR3 region is CASSGHARQGTNQPQHF. CDR3 DNA sequence: TGTGCCAGCAGTGGACACGCTAGACAGGGGACCAATCAGCCCCAGCATTTT.

In its sample, this clone was seen a few times. The V gene is TRBV4-2, the J gene TRBJ2-2; TRBD2 is a possible D gene (6 bases). The CDR3 is 17 amino acids. Germline assignment: CDR1 LGHNA and CDR2 YNFKEQ. Deletions cut 4 bases from V and 2 bases from J, with 17 bases between. Here the CDR3 DNA reads TGTGCCAGCAGCCGCGAGGCCCCAGCGGGCAACACCGGGGAGCTGTTTTTT. Encoded protein: CASSREAPAGNTGELFF.

The V gene is TRBV5-6, the J gene TRBJ1-4, with TRBD1 matching 7 bases. CDR1 and CDR2 from the germline V gene are SGHDT and YYEEEE. This CDR3 has 15 residues. V trimming: 1 base; J trimming: 7 bases; junction bases outside the gene matches: 7. The DNA of the CDR3 is TGTGCCAGCAGCTTGTTAGGGGCAGGGGGTGAAAAACTGTTTTTT. This codes for CASSLLGAGGEKLFF.

The DNA of the CDR3 is TGTGCCAGCTCACCGGGACAGTACAATCAGCCCCAGCATTTT. Protein product: CASSPGQYNQPQHF. The chain combines TRBV18 with TRBJ1-5; 7 bases are shared with TRBD1. Germline CDR1 and CDR2: KGHSH and LQKENI. V trimming: 3 bases; J trimming: 3 bases; junction bases outside the gene matches: 2. The CDR3 runs 14 residues. The variable domain in full, with the rest retrieved from reference TRBV18 and TRBJ1-5, is NAGVMQNPRHLVRRRGQEARLRCSPMKGHSHVYWYRQLPEEGLKFMVYLQKENIIDESGMPKERFSAEFPKEGPSILRIQQVVRGDSAAYFCASSPGQYNQPQHFGDGTRLSIL.

The chain uses TRBV18 and TRBJ2-2; no firm D call. CDR1 and CDR2 from the germline V gene are KGHSH and LQKENI. Trimming removed 5 bases at V and 1 base at J, with 8 bases between. This CDR3 is 14 amino acids long. As DNA, the CDR3 is TGTGCCAGCTCATTCGACAAGAACACCGGGGAGCTGTTTTTT. This sequence encodes CASSFDKNTGELFF.

A few counts support this clone. The chain combines TRBV15 with TRBJ2-6; D assignment may be TRBD1 or TRBD2 (6 bases each). V was clipped by 7 bases and J by 0 bases, with 19 bases between them. The CDR3 spans 18 residues. The germline V gene has CDR1 LNHNV and CDR2 YYDKDF (reference sequence). The CDR3 region is CATTKGGLSISGANVLTF. In DNA form, the CDR3 reads TGTGCCACCACCAAAGGGGGACTCAGTATCTCTGGGGCCAACGTCCTGACTTTC. Full variable domain (outside the CDR3, taken from reference TRBV15 and TRBJ2-6): DAMVIQNPRYQVTQFGKPVTLSCSQTLNHNVMYWYQQKSSQAPKLLFHYYDKDFNNEADTPDNFQSRRPNTSFCFLDIRSPGLGDTAMYLCATTKGGLSISGANVLTFGAGSRLTVL.

The CDR3 here is CATSRRSPGLGANVLTF. The CDR3 DNA follows: TGTGCCACCAGCAGACGATCCCCAGGGCTTGGGGCCAACGTCCTGACTTTC. The chain uses TRBV15 and TRBJ2-6; the D gene is possibly TRBD1 (5 bases). The V end was cut by 2 bases, the J end by 3 bases, with 14 bases between. This CDR3 is 17 amino acids long. CDR1 and CDR2 (germline): LNHNV, YYDKDF (reference sequence).

Only a few counts were recorded for this clone. CDR3 protein: CASSLDLAGGYNEQFF. CDR3 DNA: TGCGCCAGCAGCTTGGATCTAGCGGGGGGTTACAATGAGCAGTTCTTC. V usage is TRBV5-1 and J usage is TRBJ2-1; 11 bases line up with TRBD2. This CDR3 has 16 amino acids. The V gene end was trimmed by 0 bases and the J gene end by 4 bases; junction bases not matched to a gene: 3. The germline V gene encodes CDR1 SGHRS and CDR2 YFSETQ.

The V and J genes are TRBV6-5 and TRBJ1-2; D is possibly TRBD1 (6 bases). The CDR3 consists of 15 residues. Trimming removed 5 bases at V and 7 bases at J, with 20 bases between. CDR1 and CDR2 (germline): MNHEY, SVGAGI. The CDR3 DNA reads TGTGCCAGCAGTCCCGAGGGGGACGGCGTGATTGGCTACACCTTC. It encodes CASSPEGDGVIGYTF.

The chain recombines TRBV12-3 or TRBV12-4 with TRBJ2-1, with TRBD1 matching over 11 bases. J gave up 13 bases and V 5 bases, and 4 bases lay outside the gene matches. The CDR3 spans 12 residues. Written as DNA, the CDR3 is TGTGCCAGCAGTCCCGGGACAGGGGGACAGTTCTTC. This gives the protein CASSPGTGGQFF.

V is TRBV7-8 and J is TRBJ2-2; 9 bases are a match to TRBD2. Looked up from germline, CDR1 is SGHVS and CDR2 is FQNEAQ. The V segment lost 1 base and the J segment 5 bases; nucleotides outside the gene matches: 8. There are 17 residues in the CDR3. The DNA for the CDR3 is TGTGCCAGCAGCTTAGTAGTTCTAGCGGGACGGACCGGGGAGCTGTTTTTT. It translates to CASSLVVLAGRTGELFF.